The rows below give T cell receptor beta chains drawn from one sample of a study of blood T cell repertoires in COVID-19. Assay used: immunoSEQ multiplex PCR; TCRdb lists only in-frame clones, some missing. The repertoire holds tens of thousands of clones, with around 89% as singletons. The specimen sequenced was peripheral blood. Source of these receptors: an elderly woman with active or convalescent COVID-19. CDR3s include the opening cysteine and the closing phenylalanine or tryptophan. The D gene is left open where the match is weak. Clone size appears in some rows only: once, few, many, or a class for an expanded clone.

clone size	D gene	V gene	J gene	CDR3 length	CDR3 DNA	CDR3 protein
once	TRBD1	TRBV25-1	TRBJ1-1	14	TGTGCCAGCAGTAAGACAGGGGAGAACACTGAAGCTTTCTTT	CASSKTGENTEAFF
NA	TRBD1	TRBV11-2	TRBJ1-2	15	TGTGCCACCCTGAGGGGGGACAGAGCTAACTATGGCTACACCTTC	CATLRGDRANYGYTF
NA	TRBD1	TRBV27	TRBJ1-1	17	TGTGCCAGCAGTCCACGGACAGGGGATCCCAAGAACACTGAAGCTTTCTTT	CASSPRTGDPKNTEAFF
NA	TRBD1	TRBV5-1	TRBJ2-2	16	TGCGCCAGCCAAACTCCGGGACAGGGGGGCACCGGGGAGCTGTTTTTT	CASQTPGQGGTGELFF
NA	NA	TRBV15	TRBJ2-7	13	TGTGCCACCAGCAGAGATGAGGTCTACGAGCAGTACTTC	CATSRDEVYEQYF
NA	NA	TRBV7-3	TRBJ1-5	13	TGTGCCAGCAGCTTATATAAAGAGCAGCCCCAGCATTTT	CASSLYKEQPQHF
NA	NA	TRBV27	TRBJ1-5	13	TGTGCCAGCAGCCGGGACACGTATCAGCCCCAGCATTTT	CASSRDTYQPQHF
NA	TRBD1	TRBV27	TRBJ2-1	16	TGTGCCAGCAGACCGGGACAGGGGACCACATACAATGAGCAGTTCTTC	CASRPGQGTTYNEQFF
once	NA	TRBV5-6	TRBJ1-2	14	TGTGCCAGCAGCCCACCTGACAGAAACTATGGCTACACCTTC	CASSPPDRNYGYTF
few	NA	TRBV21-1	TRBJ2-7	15	TGTGCCAGCCCAGAGGAAAGGGATAAATCGGGGGAGCAGTACTTC	CASPEERDKSGEQYF
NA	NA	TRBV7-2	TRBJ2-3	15	TGTGCCAGCAGCTCCGGACAGCTCGGCACAGATACGCAGTATTTT	CASSSGQLGTDTQYF
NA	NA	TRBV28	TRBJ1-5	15	TGTGCCAGCAGTTCCAGCGTGGGGGCGGGTCAGCCCCAGCATTTT	CASSSSVGAGQPQHF
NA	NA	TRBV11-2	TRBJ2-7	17	TGTGCCAGCAGCTTATCTACGATAGGACTTGTAGGAGACGAGCAGTACTTC	CASSLSTIGLVGDEQYF
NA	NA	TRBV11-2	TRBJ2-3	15	TGTGCCAGCAGCGAAACCGGGACTGCCACAGATACGCAGTATTTT	CASSETGTATDTQYF
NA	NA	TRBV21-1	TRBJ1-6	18	TGTGCCAGCAGCAGGTGGGACAGGGGGAGCTCCTATAATTCACCCCTCCACTTT	CASSRWDRGSSYNSPLHF
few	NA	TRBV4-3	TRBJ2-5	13	TGCGCCAGCAGCCAGGCGGAGCGAGAGACCCAGTACTTC	CASSQAERETQYF
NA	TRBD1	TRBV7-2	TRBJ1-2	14	TGTGCCAGCAGCCTAGACAGGGCATTTTCCAGCTACACCTTC	CASSLDRAFSSYTF
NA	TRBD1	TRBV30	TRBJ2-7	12	TGTGCCTGGGGGACAGGGCCCTACGAGCAGTACTTC	CAWGTGPYEQYF
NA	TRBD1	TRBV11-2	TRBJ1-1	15	TGTGCCAGCAGCCCGCCTGGGACAGGGATAACTGAAGCTTTCTTT	CASSPPGTGITEAFF
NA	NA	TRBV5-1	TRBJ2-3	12	TGCGCCAGCAGACAAGAAACAGATACGCAGTATTTT	CASRQETDTQYF
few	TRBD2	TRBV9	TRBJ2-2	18	TGTGCCAGCAGCACCCGACTAGCGGGAGAACTTATCCCCGGGGAGCTGTTTTTT	CASSTRLAGELIPGELFF
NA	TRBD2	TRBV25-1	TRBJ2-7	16	TGTGCCAGCAGCCTCCGGGCTAGCGGGAGCCTTTACGAGCAGTACTTC	CASSLRASGSLYEQYF
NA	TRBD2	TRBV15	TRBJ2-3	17	TGTGCCACCAGCAGAGAGGGACTAGCCGCGCGCACAGATACGCAGTATTTT	CATSREGLAARTDTQYF
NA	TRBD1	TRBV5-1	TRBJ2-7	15	TGCGCCAGCAGCAACGGACAGGGGGCGTCCTACGAGCAGTACTTC	CASSNGQGASYEQYF
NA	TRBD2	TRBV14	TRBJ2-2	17	TGTGCCAGCAGCCAAGTATTCGGACTAGCGGGAGCCGGGGAGCTGTTTTTT	CASSQVFGLAGAGELFF
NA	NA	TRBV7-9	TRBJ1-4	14	TGTGCCAGCAGCTGGCAGGGGTATAATGAAAAACTGTTTTTT	CASSWQGYNEKLFF
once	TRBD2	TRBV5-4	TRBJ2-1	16	TGTGCCAGCAGCTACGGACTAGCGGGAGTCTACAATGAGCAGTTCTTC	CASSYGLAGVYNEQFF
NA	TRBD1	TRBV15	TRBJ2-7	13	TGTGCCACCAGCACACAGGGGGCATCCGAGCAGTACTTC	CATSTQGASEQYF
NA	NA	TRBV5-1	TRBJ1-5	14	TGCGCCAGCAGAATTGACATATCCGATCAGCCCCAGCATTTT	CASRIDISDQPQHF
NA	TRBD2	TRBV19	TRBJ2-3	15	TGTGCCAGTAGAAGACTAGCGGGGCCCACAGATACGCAGTATTTT	CASRRLAGPTDTQYF
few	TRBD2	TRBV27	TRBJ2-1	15	TGTGCCAGCAGTCCAGAACTAGCGGGGTACAATGAGCAGTTCTTC	CASSPELAGYNEQFF
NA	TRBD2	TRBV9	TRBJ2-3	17	TGTGCCAGCAGCGGAACTGGGACTAGCGGGAGCACAGATACGCAGTATTTT	CASSGTGTSGSTDTQYF
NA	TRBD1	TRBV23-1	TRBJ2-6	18	TGCGCCAGCACCGACCCGGCGGCAGGGGGTGCTGGGGCCAACGTCCTGACTTTC	CASTDPAAGGAGANVLTF
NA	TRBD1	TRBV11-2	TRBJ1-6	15	TGTGCCAGCAGCGGAGCGGGACAGGGGAAATCACCCCTCCACTTT	CASSGAGQGKSPLHF
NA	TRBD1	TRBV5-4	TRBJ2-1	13	TGTGCCAGCAGCTTAGACAGGGGCAATGAGCAGTTCTTC	CASSLDRGNEQFF
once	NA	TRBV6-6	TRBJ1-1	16	TGTGCCAGCAGACCCAGGACAGAGCTGATGAACACTGAAGCTTTCTTT	CASRPRTELMNTEAFF
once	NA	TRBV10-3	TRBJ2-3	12	TGTGCCATCAAAGGAGGAGCAGATACGCAGTATTTT	CAIKGGADTQYF
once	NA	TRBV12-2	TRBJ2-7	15	TGTGCAAGTCGCTTAGTAATCGGGGGGGACTACGAGCAGTACTTC	CASRLVIGGDYEQYF
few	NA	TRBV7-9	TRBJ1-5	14	TGTGCCAGCAGCTTCGACAGTTCCAATCAGCCCCAGCATTTT	CASSFDSSNQPQHF
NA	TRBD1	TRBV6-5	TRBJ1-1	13	TGTGCCAGCAGGGGACAGGGTATGGCTGAAGCTTTCTTT	CASRGQGMAEAFF
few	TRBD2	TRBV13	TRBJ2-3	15	TGTGCCAGCAGCCAGAGAGGACTAGCGGGCTGGAAGCAGTATTTT	CASSQRGLAGWKQYF
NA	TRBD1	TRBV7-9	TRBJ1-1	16	TGTGCCAGCAGCTTATACAGGGGGCAAGGGGTTACTGAAGCTTTCTTT	CASSLYRGQGVTEAFF
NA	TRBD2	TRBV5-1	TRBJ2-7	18	TGCGCCAGCAGCTTGGGGGGAGGGACTAGCGGCAACTCCTACGAGCAGTACTTC	CASSLGGGTSGNSYEQYF
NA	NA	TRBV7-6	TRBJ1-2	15	TGTGCCAGCAGCCCCCGAGCGGGGAGGGACTATGGCTACACCTTC	CASSPRAGRDYGYTF
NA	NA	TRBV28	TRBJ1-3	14	TGTGCCAGCAGGGGACAAATCTCTGGAAACACCATATATTTT	CASRGQISGNTIYF
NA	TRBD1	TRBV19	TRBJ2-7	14	TGTGCCAGTAGTACCAGGGGGCCCTCCTACGAGCAGTACTTC	CASSTRGPSYEQYF
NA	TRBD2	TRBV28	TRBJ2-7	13	TGTGCCAGCAGGCTACTAGCGGGGAACGAGCAGTACTTC	CASRLLAGNEQYF
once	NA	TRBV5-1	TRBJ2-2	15	TGCGCCAGCAGCCCCGCAGGGCCGAACACCGGGGAGCTGTTTTTT	CASSPAGPNTGELFF
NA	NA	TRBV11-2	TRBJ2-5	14	TGTGCCAGCAGCTGGGTGGGGGGGCCAGAGACCCAGTACTTC	CASSWVGGPETQYF
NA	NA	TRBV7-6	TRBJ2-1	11	TGTGCCAGCAGCTTAAACTGGGAGCAGTTCTTC	CASSLNWEQFF
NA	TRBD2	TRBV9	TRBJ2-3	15	TGTGCCAGCAGCCTAGCGGGAGGTATCCCAGATACGCAGTATTTT	CASSLAGGIPDTQYF
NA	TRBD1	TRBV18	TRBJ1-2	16	TGTGCCAGCTCACCCCTGGGGGACAGCGAGGGGTATGGCTACACCTTC	CASSPLGDSEGYGYTF
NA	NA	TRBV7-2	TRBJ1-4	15	TGTGCCAGCAGCGCTCAGGGGATAACTAATGAAAAACTGTTTTTT	CASSAQGITNEKLFF
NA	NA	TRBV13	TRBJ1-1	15	TGTGCCAGCAGCTTACTTTCCAGAATGAACACTGAAGCTTTCTTT	CASSLLSRMNTEAFF